Listed below are T cell receptor beta chains from one sample, sequenced in a study of T cell clones after liver transplantation. Assay used: immunoSEQ multiplex PCR; TCRdb lists only in-frame clones, some missing. The sample includes tens of thousands of clones, 90% of them seen just once. The sample here was CD4+ T cells from blood, taken before liver transplant. These receptors all come from a human donor who received a liver transplant. The CDR3 runs from the conserved cysteine through the conserved F or W. A D gene is named only where the DNA matches it firmly. Where a row states a size, it is once, few, many or the class of an expanded clone; other rows omit it.

clone size,D gene,J gene,V gene,CDR3 protein,CDR3 DNA
.,TRBD2,TRBJ2-5,TRBV5-4,CASRRSTSGIVETQYF,TGTGCCAGCCGCCGCTCTACTAGCGGGATTGTAGAGACCCAGTACTTC
.,TRBD2,TRBJ2-1,TRBV9,CASSVGEAGVYNEQFF,TGTGCCAGCAGCGTAGGTGAAGCGGGAGTATACAATGAGCAGTTCTTC
once,TRBD1,TRBJ2-7,TRBV5-6,CASSLAAGGVYEQYF,TGTGCCAGCAGCTTGGCGGCAGGGGGCGTCTACGAGCAGTACTTC
.,TRBD2,TRBJ2-7,TRBV7-8,CASSPRTSGSYEQYF,TGTGCCAGCAGCCCGCGGACTAGCGGCTCCTACGAGCAGTACTTC
once,TRBD2,TRBJ2-1,TRBV23-1,CASSQSKGLAGNNEQFF,TGCGCCAGCAGTCAATCGAAGGGACTAGCGGGTAACAATGAGCAGTTCTTC
.,.,TRBJ1-1,TRBV2,CASRFNTEAFF,TGTGCCAGCAGGTTTAACACTGAAGCTTTCTTT
.,.,TRBJ2-1,TRBV12-2,CASRLIEREGQRSYNEQFF,TGTGCAAGTCGCTTAATTGAGCGGGAGGGCCAAAGGTCCTACAATGAGCAGTTCTTC
.,TRBD1,TRBJ2-7,TRBV11-1,CASSFGQGQSYEQYF,TGTGCCAGCAGTTTTGGACAGGGCCAATCCTACGAGCAGTACTTC
.,.,TRBJ2-5,TRBV7-2,CASSLRGRETQYF,TGTGCCAGCAGCTTAAGGGGTCGAGAGACCCAGTACTTC
.,.,TRBJ1-1,TRBV4-1,CASRGVGLNTEAFF,TGCGCCAGCAGGGGGGTGGGCCTGAACACTGAAGCTTTCTTT
.,.,TRBJ1-4,TRBV28,CASKPWAGVGKLFF,TGTGCCAGCAAACCTTGGGCAGGGGTAGGGAAACTGTTTTTT
.,TRBD2,TRBJ2-7,TRBV5-1,CASSPGGSGFYEQYF,TGCGCCAGCAGCCCCGGGGGGTCGGGATTCTACGAGCAGTACTTC
.,.,TRBJ1-6,TRBV15,CATSRDLASPLHF,TGTGCCACCAGCAGAGATCTAGCTTCACCCCTCCACTTT
.,.,TRBJ2-7,TRBV19,CASSSGMGGDEQYF,TGTGCCAGTAGCTCGGGGATGGGCGGGGACGAGCAGTACTTC
.,.,TRBJ2-4,TRBV5-1,CASSLDSPKNIQYF,TGCGCCAGCAGCCTGGACAGCCCCAAAAACATTCAGTACTTC
.,.,TRBJ2-2,TRBV5-1,CASSLSQINTGELFF,TGCGCCAGCAGCTTGAGTCAGATTAACACCGGGGAGCTGTTTTTT
.,.,TRBJ2-7,TRBV6-5,CASRALGGVQSEQYF,TGTGCCAGCAGGGCTTTAGGGGGAGTACAGAGCGAGCAGTACTTC
.,.,TRBJ2-6,TRBV5-1,CASSPEDSGANVLTF,TGCGCCAGCAGTCCGGAGGACTCTGGGGCCAACGTCCTGACTTTC
.,TRBD1,TRBJ2-2,TRBV5-1,CASSPGTGVTGELFF,TGCGCCAGCAGCCCCGGGACAGGGGTCACCGGGGAGCTGTTTTTT
.,.,TRBJ1-3,TRBV28,CASSQARSRNTIYF,TGTGCCAGTTCGCAGGCAAGATCGAGAAACACCATATATTTT
.,TRBD2,TRBJ2-3,TRBV5-1,CASSAGLAGTDTQYF,TGCGCCAGCAGCGCTGGACTAGCGGGTACAGATACGCAGTATTTT
.,.,TRBJ1-3,TRBV7-9,CASSFGGTPSGNTIYF,TGTGCCAGCAGCTTCGGTGGGACCCCCTCTGGAAACACCATATATTTT
.,.,TRBJ2-3,TRBV7-3,CASSPPRAASDTQYF,TGTGCCAGCAGCCCACCAAGGGCAGCCTCAGATACGCAGTATTTT
.,.,TRBJ1-1,TRBV11-3,CASSTHREVRTEAFF,TGTGCCAGCAGCACCCACAGGGAGGTGCGGACTGAAGCTTTCTTT
.,TRBD2,TRBJ2-7,TRBV2,CASSEALRWAGGPSYEQYF,TGTGCCAGCAGCGAAGCGCTTCGATGGGCGGGAGGGCCATCCTACGAGCAGTACTTC
.,.,TRBJ2-5,TRBV2,CASRDSMYQETQYF,TGTGCCAGCAGAGACTCAATGTACCAAGAGACCCAGTACTTC
.,.,TRBJ2-4,TRBV28,CASSFYGGQDIQYF,TGTGCCAGCAGTTTTTACGGGGGGCAGGACATTCAGTACTTC
.,.,TRBJ2-6,TRBV4-1,CASSQVFREAGANVLTF,TGCGCCAGCAGCCAAGTTTTTCGAGAGGCTGGGGCCAACGTCCTGACTTTC
.,TRBD2,TRBJ2-3,TRBV4-3,CASSQEISGRGGRTDTQYF,TGCGCCAGCAGCCAAGAAATTAGCGGGAGGGGAGGACGCACAGATACGCAGTATTTT
.,.,TRBJ2-4,TRBV11-2,CASSISGGLAKNIQYF,TGTGCCAGCAGCATCTCCGGGGGTTTAGCCAAAAACATTCAGTACTTC
.,.,TRBJ1-1,TRBV7-3,CASSPQPNTEAFF,TGTGCCAGCAGCCCTCAACCGAACACTGAAGCTTTCTTT
.,.,TRBJ2-1,TRBV6-1,CASRADGYNEQFF,TGTGCCAGCAGGGCGGACGGCTACAATGAGCAGTTCTTC
once,.,TRBJ2-1,TRBV7-9,CASSLPPTVWQFF,TGTGCCAGCAGCTTACCCCCAACGGTATGGCAGTTCTTC
.,.,TRBJ2-7,TRBV5-1,CASSLRSTGAYEQYF,TGCGCCAGCAGCTTGAGAAGCACCGGGGCCTACGAGCAGTACTTC
.,.,TRBJ2-7,TRBV19,CASSIQQGPYEQYF,TGTGCCAGTAGTATCCAACAGGGACCCTACGAGCAGTACTTC
medium-sized,TRBD2,TRBJ2-7,TRBV2,CASGGLAGEQYF,TGTGCCAGCGGGGGACTAGCGGGGGAGCAGTACTTC
.,TRBD1,TRBJ1-5,TRBV6-1,CASIWDSTNQPQHF,TGTGCCAGCATCTGGGACAGCACCAATCAGCCCCAGCATTTT